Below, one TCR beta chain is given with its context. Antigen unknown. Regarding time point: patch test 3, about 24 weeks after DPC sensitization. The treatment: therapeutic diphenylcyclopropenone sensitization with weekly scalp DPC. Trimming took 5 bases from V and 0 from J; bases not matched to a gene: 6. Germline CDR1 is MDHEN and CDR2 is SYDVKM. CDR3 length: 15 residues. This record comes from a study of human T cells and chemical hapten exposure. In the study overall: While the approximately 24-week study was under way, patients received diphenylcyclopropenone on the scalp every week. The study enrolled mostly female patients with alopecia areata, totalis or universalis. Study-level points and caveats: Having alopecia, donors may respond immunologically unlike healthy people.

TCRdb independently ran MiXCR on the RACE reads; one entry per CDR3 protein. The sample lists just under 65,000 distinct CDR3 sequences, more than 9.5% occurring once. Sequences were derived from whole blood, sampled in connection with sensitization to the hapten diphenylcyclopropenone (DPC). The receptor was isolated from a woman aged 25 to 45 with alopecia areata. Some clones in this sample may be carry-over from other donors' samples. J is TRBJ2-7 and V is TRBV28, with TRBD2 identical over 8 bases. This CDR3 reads CASSGSGKISYEQYF. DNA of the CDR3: TGTGCCAGCAGTGGTAGCGGGAAAATCTCCTACGAGCAGTACTTC.